Below, one T cell receptor (beta chain) is given with its context. Its antigen is currently unknown. From genomic DNA, two-round multiplex PCR was used to amplify TCR beta CDR3. Initially, in first-round PCR, primers specific to each TRBV and TRBJ gene were used. TCRdb itself ran the multiplex PCR reads through MiXCR, one entry per CDR3 protein. The data show some 14,000 distinct CDR3 sequences, 50% seen once. Unmatched junction bases numbered 6, after V lost 4 bases and J lost 1 base. CDR1 and CDR2 from the germline V gene are SGHVS and FQNEAQ. The CDR3 is 15 residues long. The data were obtained in a study of prognosis after radiotherapy for stage I lung cancer. Whole-study findings and limits: A difference in TRBV and TRBJ gene usage was reportedly seen between patients with and without metastases.

The source material was PBMCs, sampled before or after stereotactic body radiation therapy (not recorded which). The chain links TRBV7-8 to TRBJ2-7, with 8 bases that match TRBD1. The TCR sequence derives from a donor of 50 years or more with non-small cell lung cancer. This CDR3 reads CASSSGQGVSYEQYF. The CDR3 nucleotides are TGTGCCAGCAGCTCCGGACAGGGAGTATCCTACGAGCAGTACTTC.